These 20 T cell receptor beta chains share one sample of origin, sequenced in a study of blood T cell repertoires in COVID-19. The table came from immunoSEQ multiplex PCR; TCRdb's copy has only in-frame clones and leaves some out. The table includes approximately 290,000 clones, about 89% detected once. Material for sequencing was peripheral blood. All receptors come from a man between 25 and 39 years old with acute or convalescent COVID-19.

This clone was recorded only once. The J gene is TRBJ1-6, the V gene TRBV5-4, with 9 bases matching TRBD1. Germline V gives CDR1 SGHNT, CDR2 YYREEE (reference sequence). The CDR3 has 16 residues. The ends lost 4 bases at V and 5 bases at J; junction bases unmatched: 7. The CDR3 nucleotides are TGTGCCAGCAGCATGGGACAGGGTAGGAATAATTCACCCCTCCACTTT. Its protein product is CASSMGQGRNNSPLHF.

J is TRBJ2-1 and V is TRBV28; D is perhaps TRBD2 (5 bases). Trimming stripped 3 bases from V and 0 bases from J, with 12 bases between. This CDR3 spans 16 amino acids. Germline V gene data show CDR1 as MDHEN and CDR2 as SYDVKM. CDR3 amino acids: CASSFRLASSYNEQFF. CDR3 nucleotides: TGTGCCAGCAGTTTTCGGCTAGCCAGCTCCTACAATGAGCAGTTCTTC.

The V gene is TRBV6-6, the J gene TRBJ2-3, with 8 bases identical to TRBD1. V was clipped by 2 bases and J by 3 bases; unmatched bases: 1. CDR1 is MNHNY and CDR2 is SVGAGI in the germline V gene (reference sequence). There are 14 residues in the CDR3. DNA for the CDR3: TGTGCCAGCAGTTACGGGGACAGGACAGATACGCAGTATTTT. Translating it yields CASSYGDRTDTQYF.

V usage is TRBV11-1 and J usage is TRBJ1-1; 7 positions match TRBD1. Germline V gene sequence: CDR1 SGHAT, CDR2 FQDESV (reference sequence). The V gene end was trimmed by 2 bases and the J gene end by 4 bases; junction bases not matched to a gene: 4. CDR3 size: 14 residues. The CDR3 loop is CASSLSRDSTEAFF. CDR3 nucleotides: TGTGCCAGCAGCTTATCTCGGGACAGCACTGAAGCTTTCTTT. The whole variable domain, filled in from reference TRBV11-1 and TRBJ1-1, reads EAEVAQSPRYKITEKSQAVAFWCDPISGHATLYWYRQILGQGPELLVQFQDESVVDDSQLPKDRFSAERLKGVDSTLKIQPAELGDSAMYLCASSLSRDSTEAFFGQGTRLTVV.

The chain couples TRBV9 to TRBJ1-6; tentative D call: TRBD1 (5 bases). This CDR3 has 13 amino acids. Germline V gives CDR1 SGDLS, CDR2 YYNGEE. V lost 3 bases and J lost 10, with 11 bases in between. The CDR3 sequence: CASSGRGSSPLHF. In DNA, the CDR3 is TGTGCCAGCAGCGGGCGGGGGAGCTCACCCCTCCACTTT. Filled out from reference TRBV9 and TRBJ1-6, the complete variable domain reads DSGVTQTPKHLITATGQRVTLRCSPRSGDLSVYWYQQSLDQGLQFLIQYYNGEERAKGNILERFSAQQFPDLHSELNLSSLELGDSALYFCASSGRGSSPLHFGNGTRLTVT.

The chain is built from TRBV5-8 and TRBJ2-5; a weak D match, TRBD1 (6 bases). Looked up from germline, CDR1 is SGHTS and CDR2 is YDEGEE. CDR3 length: 14 residues. The V and J ends lost 7 bases and 4 bases respectively, with 17 bases between them. The CDR3 loop is CASGPGAPVETQYF. The CDR3 DNA follows: TGTGCCAGCGGGCCAGGGGCCCCGGTAGAGACCCAGTACTTC.

The V call is TRBV7-8, the J call TRBJ1-5; D is possibly TRBD1 (5 bases). The CDR3 consists of 16 residues. The germline V and J ends were trimmed by 1 base and 6 bases, with 16 bases remaining between them. The germline gives CDR1 SGHVS, CDR2 FQNEAQ. The CDR3 nucleotides read TGTGCCAGCAGCTTAGAACGGGCCGGAAGGGGTCAGCCCCAGCATTTT. It codes for CASSLERAGRGQPQHF.

The gene calls are TRBV19 and TRBJ2-1, with 8 bases fitting TRBD2. With V trimmed by 10 bases and J by 3 bases, 14 bases remained unmatched. Germline V CDR1 and CDR2: LNHDA, SQIVND (reference sequence). The CDR3 is made up of 16 amino acids. The CDR3: CATHPSGGSYYNEQFF. The DNA for the CDR3 is TGTGCCACTCACCCATCGGGGGGGTCTTACTACAATGAGCAGTTCTTC. The full variable domain, rest sourced from reference TRBV19 and TRBJ2-1, is DGGITQSPKYLFRKEGQNVTLSCEQNLNHDAMYWYRQDPGQGLRLIYYSQIVNDFQKGDIAEGYSVSREKKESFPLTVTSAQKNPTAFYLCATHPSGGSYYNEQFFGPGTRLTVL.

The CDR3 loop reads CAIRGTGDTQYF. The CDR3 DNA sequence: TGTGCCATCAGGGGGACAGGGGATACGCAGTATTTT. The chain combines TRBV10-3 with TRBJ2-3; 9 bases are a match to TRBD1. Germline V gene lookup returns CDR1 ENHRY and CDR2 SYGVKD. V shed 6 bases and J 6 bases; nucleotides not matched to a gene: 1. The CDR3 length is 12 residues.

The sample holds a few counts of this clone. The V gene is TRBV6-2 or TRBV6-3, the J gene TRBJ1-2; D unclear. The CDR3 covers 15 residues. The germline gives CDR1 MNHEY, CDR2 SVGEGT. V was clipped by 4 bases and J by 5 bases, with 17 bases between them. The DNA of the CDR3 is TGTGCCAGCAGTTCCCGTTTGGGAGGGAGGTATGGCTACACCTTC. Its translation is CASSSRLGGRYGYTF.

The chain recombines TRBV30 with TRBJ1-1; D is uncertain. Germline V gives CDR1 GTSNPN, CDR2 SVGIG (reference sequence). The CDR3 is 14 residues long. Trimming removed 0 bases at V and 4 bases at J, with 12 bases between. CDR3 loop: CAWSVRWGGTEAFF. In nucleotides, the CDR3 is TGTGCCTGGAGTGTACGTTGGGGAGGCACTGAAGCTTTCTTT.

This clone was observed a handful of times. This rearrangement joins TRBV11-2 to TRBJ2-7; 11 nucleotides match TRBD2. This CDR3 has 16 amino acids. V gave up 5 bases and J gave up 4 bases; unmatched junction bases: 10. Germline assignment: CDR1 SGHAT and CDR2 FQNNGV. This chain's CDR3 is CASSHTSGSPNYEQYF. The CDR3 DNA sequence: TGTGCCAGCAGCCATACTAGCGGGAGCCCGAATTACGAGCAGTACTTC.

V usage is TRBV13 and J usage is TRBJ2-4, with D uncertain. The CDR3 is 14 residues long. V gave up 0 bases and J gave up 8 bases, with 11 bases separating them. Per the germline V gene, CDR1 is PRHDT and CDR2 is FYEKMQ (reference sequence). CDR3 residues: CASSLGHLSDIQYF. The CDR3 nucleotides read TGTGCCAGCAGCTTAGGTCACCTCTCGGACATTCAGTACTTC. Full variable domain (missing parts from reference TRBV13 and TRBJ2-4): AAGVIQSPRHLIKEKRETATLKCYPIPRHDTVYWYQQGPGQDPQFLISFYEKMQSDKGSIPDRFSAQQFSDYHSELNMSSLELGDSALYFCASSLGHLSDIQYFGAGTRLSVL.

This chain links TRBV24-1 with TRBJ1-2, with 7 bases fitting TRBD1. The germline V gene has CDR1 KGHDR and CDR2 SFDVKD. V was pared by 6 bases and J by 3 bases, with 6 bases of the junction left unmatched. The CDR3 spans 14 residues. CDR3 in DNA: TGTGCCACCAGTCGGCCCACAGGGGACTATGGCTACACCTTC. This sequence encodes CATSRPTGDYGYTF.

The V call is TRBV7-2, the J call TRBJ1-2; TRBD1 is a possible D gene (5 bases). Trimming pared 2 bases from V and 2 bases from J, leaving 12 bases between. Germline loops: CDR1 SGHTA, CDR2 FQGNSA. The CDR3 is 15 amino acids. CDR3 sequence (DNA): TGTGCCAGCAGCTTAAGGGGTGGCGGAAACTATGGCTACACCTTC. Translated: CASSLRGGGNYGYTF.

The rearrangement joins TRBV5-5 to TRBJ1-2; 8 bases line up with TRBD1. Germline lookup yields CDR1 SGHKS and CDR2 YYEKEE (reference sequence). V was clipped by 1 base and J by 3 bases; unmatched bases: 5. The CDR3 covers 15 residues. CDR3 sequence: CASSLSPTGDYGYTF. The CDR3 coding sequence is TGTGCCAGCAGCTTGTCCCCGACAGGGGACTATGGCTACACCTTC.

V and J are TRBV4-1 and TRBJ1-5, with D possibly TRBD1 on 6 matching bases. This CDR3 is 15 amino acids long. Trimming shortened V by 2 bases and J by 1 base, and 9 bases separated the two germline ends. Germline CDR1 reads MGHRA; CDR2 reads YSYEKL. CDR3 residues: CASSQTTGSNQPQHF. CDR3 bases: TGCGCCAGCAGCCAAACCACAGGGAGCAATCAGCCCCAGCATTTT.

V is TRBV14 and J is TRBJ2-3, with D possibly TRBD2 on 6 matching bases. The germline V and J ends were trimmed by 1 base and 6 bases, with 14 bases remaining between them. The CDR3 runs to 15 residues. Germline CDR1 is SGHDN and CDR2 is FVKESK. The CDR3 DNA is TGTGCCAGCAGCCAAGTCCGAGGAGGGTATGATACGCAGTATTTT. Its translation: CASSQVRGGYDTQYF.

The V gene is TRBV10-2, the J gene TRBJ1-5; no definite D call. The germline CDR1 and CDR2 sequences are WSHSY and SAAADI. V was pared by 5 bases and J by 3 bases, with 5 bases between. The CDR3 is 12 residues long. The DNA of the CDR3 is TGCGCCAGCAGTCCCTCCAATCAGCCCCAGCATTTT. Its protein is CASSPSNQPQHF.

The chain carries TRBV7-9 and TRBJ2-7; D call uncertain. The V and J ends lost 1 base and 1 base respectively, with 8 bases between them. Germline CDR1 and CDR2: SEHNR and FQNEAQ (reference sequence). The CDR3 is 14 amino acids. The CDR3 coding sequence is TGTGCCAGCAGCTTAGGAACGGTTTCCTACGAGCAGTACTTC. It codes for CASSLGTVSYEQYF.